This T cell receptor beta chain was observed in a study of blood T cell repertoires in COVID-19. Overall study context: Nucleic acid was either cDNA or gDNA, and it came from T cells, B-cell-depleted T cells, or PBMCs.

In the authors' workflow: Reference gene primer amplification gave estimated nucleated cell counts. Here immunoSEQ multiplex PCR was the method, and the copy in TCRdb shows in-frame clones only, minus some. V, J and clone size reflect that table, while D and trimming were determined from the DNA. Of roughly 220,000 clones listed, 75% to 85% are singletons. Between the trimmed V and J ends, which lost 8 bases and 2 bases, there was a span of 16 bases. The CDR3 sequence is 14 residues long. Germline V CDR1 and CDR2: MNHEY, SVGAGI. Material: peripheral blood. The TCR comes from a woman aged 40 to 49 who had recovered from COVID-19. The V call is TRBV6-5, the J call TRBJ2-7; a possible D gene is TRBD1 (5 bases). CDR3 loop: CASFRWGRAYEQYF. The CDR3 DNA reads TGTGCCAGCTTTAGGTGGGGCAGGGCCTACGAGCAGTACTTC.